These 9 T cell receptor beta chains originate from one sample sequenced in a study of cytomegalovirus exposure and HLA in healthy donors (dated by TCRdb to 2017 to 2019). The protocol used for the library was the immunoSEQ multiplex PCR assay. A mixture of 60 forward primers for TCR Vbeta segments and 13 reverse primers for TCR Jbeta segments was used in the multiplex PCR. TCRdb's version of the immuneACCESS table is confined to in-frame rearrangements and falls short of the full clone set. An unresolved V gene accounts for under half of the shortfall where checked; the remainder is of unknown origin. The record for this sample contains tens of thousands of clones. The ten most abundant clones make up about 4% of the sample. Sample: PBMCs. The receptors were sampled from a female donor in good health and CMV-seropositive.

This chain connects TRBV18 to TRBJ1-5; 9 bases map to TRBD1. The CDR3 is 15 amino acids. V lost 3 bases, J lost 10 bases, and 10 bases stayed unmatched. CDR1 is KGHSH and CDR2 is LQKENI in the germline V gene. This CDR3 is CASSPKQGAGVPQHF. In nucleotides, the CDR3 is TGTGCCAGCTCACCCAAACAGGGGGCCGGGGTTCCCCAGCATTTT.

CDR3 sequence reads: CASSLVEEDEAFF. The DNA for the CDR3 is TGTGCCAGCAGCTTAGTTGAGGAAGATGAAGCTTTCTTT. The J gene is TRBJ1-1, the V gene TRBV7-9; no clear D. V dropped 1 base and J dropped 7 bases, with 10 bases sitting between them. This CDR3 is 13 amino acids long. CDR1 and CDR2 (germline): SEHNR, FQNEAQ (reference sequence).

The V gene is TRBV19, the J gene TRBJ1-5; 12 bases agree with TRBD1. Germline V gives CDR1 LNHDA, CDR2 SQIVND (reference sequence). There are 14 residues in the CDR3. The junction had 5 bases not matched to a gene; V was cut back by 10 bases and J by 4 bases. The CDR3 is CATGTGGVNQPQHF. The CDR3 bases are TGTGCCACCGGGACAGGGGGCGTTAATCAGCCCCAGCATTTT.

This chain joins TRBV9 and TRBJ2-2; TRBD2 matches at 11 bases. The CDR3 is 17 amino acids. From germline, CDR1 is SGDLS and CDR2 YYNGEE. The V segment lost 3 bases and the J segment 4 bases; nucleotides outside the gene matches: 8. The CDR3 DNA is TGTGCCAGCAGCGCCGGACTAGCGGGTTCAACCACCGGGGAGCTGTTTTTT. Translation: CASSAGLAGSTTGELFF.

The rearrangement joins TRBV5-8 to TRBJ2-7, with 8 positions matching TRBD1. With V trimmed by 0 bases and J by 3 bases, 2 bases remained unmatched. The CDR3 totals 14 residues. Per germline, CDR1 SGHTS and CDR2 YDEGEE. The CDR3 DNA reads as TGTGCCAGCAGCTTGGACAGGGGGATCTACGAGCAGTACTTC. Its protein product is CASSLDRGIYEQYF.

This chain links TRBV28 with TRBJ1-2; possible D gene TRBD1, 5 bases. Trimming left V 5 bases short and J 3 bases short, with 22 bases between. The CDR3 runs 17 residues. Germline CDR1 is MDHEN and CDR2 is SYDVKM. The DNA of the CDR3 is TGTGCCAGCAGTATCCGGGACTACCGCCGACTTGACTATGGCTACACCTTC. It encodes CASSIRDYRRLDYGYTF.

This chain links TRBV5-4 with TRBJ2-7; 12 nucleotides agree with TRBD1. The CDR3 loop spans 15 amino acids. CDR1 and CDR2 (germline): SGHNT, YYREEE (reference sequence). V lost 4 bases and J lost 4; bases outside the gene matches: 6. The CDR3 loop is CASSGGTGGMYEQYF. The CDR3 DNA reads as TGTGCCAGCAGCGGCGGGACAGGGGGCATGTACGAGCAGTACTTC. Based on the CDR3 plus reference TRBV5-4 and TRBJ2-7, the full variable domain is ETGVTQSPTHLIKTRGQQVTLRCSSQSGHNTVSWYQQALGQGPQFIFQYYREEENGRGNFPPRFSGLQFPNYSSELNVNALELDDSALYLCASSGGTGGMYEQYFGPGTRLTVT.

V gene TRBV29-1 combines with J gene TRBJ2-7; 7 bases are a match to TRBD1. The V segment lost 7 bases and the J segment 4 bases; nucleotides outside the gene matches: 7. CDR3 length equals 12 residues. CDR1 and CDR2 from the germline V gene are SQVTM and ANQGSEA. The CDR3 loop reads CSAEGTAYEQYF. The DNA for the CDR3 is TGCAGCGCCGAAGGGACAGCATACGAGCAGTACTTC.

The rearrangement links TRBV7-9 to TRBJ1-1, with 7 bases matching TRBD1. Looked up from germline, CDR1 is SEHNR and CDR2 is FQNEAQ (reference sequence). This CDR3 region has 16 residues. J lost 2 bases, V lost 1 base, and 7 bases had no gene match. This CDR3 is CASSLGGGRLNTEAFF. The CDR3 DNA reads TGTGCCAGCAGCTTAGGAGGGGGCAGACTTAACACTGAAGCTTTCTTT.